The clone carrying this TCR beta chain has only a few counts. Its specificity is not known. The treatment here: 10-day PBMC culture with coronavirus spike peptide pools or control peptides (ViraFEST assay). The record originates from a study of vaccination and CD4 T cells after COVID-19. Across the study: Each post-COVID sample was drawn after diagnosis, and the median interval was roughly 100 days (range 35 to 161). Overlapping peptides of the spike proteins of SARS-CoV-2, HCoV-NL63, HCoV-OC43 and HCoV-229E were used for cell stimulation. Findings and limits, study-wide: Post-vaccination, and not before, a median roughly 86% of reactive clones appeared in convalescent patients.

V was pared by 4 bases and J by 4 bases, with 12 bases between. Germline loops: CDR1 KGHDR, CDR2 SFDVKD. This CDR3 contains 14 residues. Oncomine TCR Beta short-read sequencing was applied to DNA from cultured CD4+ T cells. TCRdb independently ran MiXCR on the PCR reads; one entry per CDR3 protein. This sample has some 14,000 distinct CDR3 sequences; about 56% occur once, and the top ten carry around 9.2%. J is TRBJ1-2 and V is TRBV24-1; perhaps TRBD1 as D (6 bases). This sample comprised CD4+ T cells from blood, cultured in vitro, obtained before SARS-CoV-2 vaccination. This clonotype was obtained from a human donor who had recovered from COVID-19. CDR3 sequence: CATSDPRGSYGYTF. In DNA form, the CDR3 reads TGTGCCACCAGTGACCCCAGGGGCAGCTATGGCTACACCTTC.